What follows describes a single T cell receptor beta chain. Its antigen has not been determined. It has no much larger one-base neighbor in the sample; base qualities were not kept. The CDR3, from cysteine to phenylalanine, totals 13 residues. The DNA shown is the 39-base CDR3, in frame from base 1. Via the germline V gene, CDR1 is SGHTA and CDR2 FQGTGA. V is pared back by 1 base and J by 3 bases, with 6 bases lying between the germline termini. Resection was performed in the patients for synchronous oligometastatic disease or for delayed recurrence of a solitary brain metastasis. To avoid including cancers other than NSCLC, any patient with a history of multiple malignancies was excluded. Tumor areas were macrodissected from several deparaffinized approximately 11 um unstained sections under guidance from marked H&E slides. All specimens were fixed in formalin and embedded in paraffin (FFPE). The AllPrep DNA/RNA FFPE Kit was used for extraction of genomic DNA.

The entry originates in a study of T cells in lung cancer brain metastases (dated 2018 in TCRdb). Looking at the study overall: Most of the roughly 20 patients had a history of tobacco use, with a median of around 41 pack-years. An average DNA integrity number of 3.8 was found in both primary and metastatic specimens, and no significant difference was detected between sites. The cohort comprised roughly 20 patients contributing about 40 specimens, one primary lung lesion and one brain metastasis each. A median age at first diagnosis of about 52 years was recorded for the patients, of whom about nine were male and roughly 12 were female. Of the approximately 20 patients, more than 15 received no interval therapy between resection of the primary and resection of the metastasis. The primary and brain metastasis specimens were acquired a median of around 300 days apart. The study compared TCR beta CDR3 repertoires of fully resected primary non-small cell lung cancers with those of paired brain metastases.

General conclusions and limits of the study: Compared with their paired primaries, brain metastases had significantly fewer unique productive clones (median about 1,500 versus 4,500). It was not possible to control for the effects of preoperative corticosteroids on T cell infiltration in brain metastases. Most clones were specific to a single lesion, and paired lesions overlapped only to a limited degree (mean Morisita index about 0.25). DNA fragmentation in the FFPE samples may have kept the complete infiltrating T cell repertoire from being retrieved. In brain metastases, the ten most abundant clones accounted for a significantly larger fraction of the repertoire than in primaries, a finding that suggests clonal expansion.

Each sample received roughly 2 to 4.92 ug of genomic DNA as input, and the DNA input was kept equal within each pair of samples. TCR beta libraries were built with the immunoSEQ hsTCRbeta Kit using multiplexed V and J gene primers in two PCR steps. Pooled libraries with positive and negative controls were sequenced on an Illumina MiSeq using a 100-cycle paired-end protocol. Per the source publication's procedure: Raw data were processed by the immunoSEQ vendor into normalized, annotated TCR beta repertoire reports. Richness was defined as unique clones by nucleotide sequence, with iChao1 and Efron-Thisted estimators extrapolating total richness. Paired lesions were characterized and compared using Pielou's evenness, Simpson's index, top-ten clone proportional abundance, and the Morisita overlap index. TCRdb holds this immuneACCESS table with in-frame rearrangements only. Some clones are missing; in checked studies, unresolved V genes explain under half, and the rest has no known cause. That table gives V, J and clone size, and the DNA gave D and trimming. The sample table holds roughly 4,800 clones, of which roughly 85% were seen once. The leading ten clones occupy approximately 2.4% of the sample.

The V and J segments used are TRBV7-3 and TRBJ1-2, with an unclear D gene assignment. The sample taken for sequencing was tumor tissue from the primary lung tumor. What the cell subset or site label conveys for this sample: primary lung cancer lesion. The clonotype comes from a man aged 50 or older with non-small cell lung cancer. The CDR3 has the sequence CASSLMGDYGYTF. The DNA is TGTGCCAGCAGCTTAATGGGAGACTATGGCTACACCTTC.